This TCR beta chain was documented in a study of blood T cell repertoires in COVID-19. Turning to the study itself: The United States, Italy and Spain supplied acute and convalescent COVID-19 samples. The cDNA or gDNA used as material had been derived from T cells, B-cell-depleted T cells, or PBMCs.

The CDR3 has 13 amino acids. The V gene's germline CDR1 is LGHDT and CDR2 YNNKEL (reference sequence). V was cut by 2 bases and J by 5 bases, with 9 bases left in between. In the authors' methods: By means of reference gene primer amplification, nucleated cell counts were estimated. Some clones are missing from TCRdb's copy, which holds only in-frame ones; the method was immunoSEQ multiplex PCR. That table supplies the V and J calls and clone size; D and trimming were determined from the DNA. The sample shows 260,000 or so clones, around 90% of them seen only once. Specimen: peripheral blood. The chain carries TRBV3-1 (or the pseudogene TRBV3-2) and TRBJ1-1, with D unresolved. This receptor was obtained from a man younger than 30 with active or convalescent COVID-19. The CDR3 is CASSQPARTEAFF. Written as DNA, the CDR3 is TGTGCCAGCAGCCAACCCGCGAGGACTGAAGCTTTCTTT.